The 16 T cell receptor beta chains presented below share a single source sample, sequenced in a study of Ad26.COV2.S vaccination and SARS-CoV-2 variants. Treatment here: 19 received Ad26.COV2.S at low or high dose, single or two shots; 5 received placebo; per-sample allocation not given. Material that was analyzed had been drawn on day 63 after the first vaccine or placebo injection. Data came from immunoSEQ multiplex PCR; TCRdb stores just in-frame clones and leaves some out. The repertoire has a few hundred thousand clones, under 90% of them found once; the top ten carry approximately 7%. The sample in question was peripheral blood, obtained in a trial of Ad26.COV2.S vaccine versus placebo. Receptors originate from a person aged 18-65 years who received the Ad26.COV2.S COVID-19 vaccine or a placebo.

The gene calls are TRBV5-1 and TRBJ2-4; tentatively, D is TRBD2 (5 bases). With 4 bases removed from V and 11 bases from J, the gap between germline ends came to 16 bases. Germline CDR1 SGHRS, CDR2 YFSETQ. CDR3 length equals 13 residues. The CDR3 DNA reads as TGCGCCAGCAGCCCACCTTCGGACGGGGTTCAGTACTTC. It translates to CASSPPSDGVQYF.

The table lists this clone with a count of one. The CDR3 coding sequence is TGCGGAGAGGTTCGGGCAGATACGCAGTATTTT. It yields the protein CGEVRADTQYF. The chain links TRBV20-1 to TRBJ2-3; D not certain. This CDR3 has 11 amino acids. Germline V gene sequence: CDR1 DFQATT, CDR2 SNEGSKA (reference sequence).

As regards this clone: Additional DNA sequences in this sample encode the identical CDR3. This chain links TRBV7-9 with TRBJ2-5; D is unclear. In germline, CDR1 is SEHNR, CDR2 FQNEAQ (reference sequence). The CDR3 covers 11 residues. The V end lost 3 bases, the J end lost 5 bases, and 4 bases lay between the germline ends. This CDR3 reads CASSFKETQYF. CDR3 nucleotide sequence: TGTGCCAGCAGCTTCAAGGAGACCCAGTACTTC.

The V gene is TRBV5-4, the J gene TRBJ2-5, with 10 bases fitting TRBD1. V dropped 5 bases and J dropped 5; count of bases not matched to a gene: 9. The germline gives CDR1 SGHNT, CDR2 YYREEE (reference sequence). This CDR3 has 15 amino acids. CDR3 sequence (DNA): TGTGCCAGCAGGGGGGACAGGGGCTTGGGGGAGACCCAGTACTTC. Translated, it gives CASRGDRGLGETQYF.

J is TRBJ1-1 and V is TRBV7-2, with D uncertain. Germline lookup yields CDR1 SGHTA and CDR2 FQGNSA. V was pared by 3 bases and J by 2 bases, with 16 bases between. There are 16 residues in the CDR3. This CDR3 is CASSFGSLSFNTEAFF. CDR3 in DNA: TGTGCCAGCAGCTTTGGGAGCCTTAGCTTTAACACTGAAGCTTTCTTT.

This chain connects TRBV5-8 to TRBJ1-1; D remains ambiguous. Deletions cut 5 bases from V and 1 base from J, with 15 bases between. This CDR3 comprises 15 residues. The germline gives CDR1 SGHTS, CDR2 YDEGEE. The CDR3 DNA sequence: TGTGCCAGCAGTCCATGGTTGGCAGGGAACACTGAAGCTTTCTTT. This encodes CASSPWLAGNTEAFF.

The V gene is TRBV5-3, the J gene TRBJ1-2; 9 bases line up with TRBD1. TRBV5-3 is filed as an ORF, its function uncertain. V shed 0 bases, J shed 6 bases, and the junction held 9 bases outside the gene matches. The CDR3 has 16 amino acids. Written as DNA, the CDR3 is TGTGCCAGAAGCTTGGCCTCAAGGACAGGGGCAAATGGCTACACCTTC. This translates into CARSLASRTGANGYTF.

The rearrangement joins TRBV19 to TRBJ1-2; no firm D call. V lost 4 bases to trimming and J lost 8 bases, with 11 bases between them. In germline, CDR1 is LNHDA, CDR2 SQIVND (reference sequence). The CDR3 totals 12 residues. The CDR3 DNA reads TGTGCCAGTAGTAGGCAGGAACTCGGCTACACCTTC. Protein product: CASSRQELGYTF. The full variable domain, completed using reference TRBV19 and TRBJ1-2, is DGGITQSPKYLFRKEGQNVTLSCEQNLNHDAMYWYRQDPGQGLRLIYYSQIVNDFQKGDIAEGYSVSREKKESFPLTVTSAQKNPTAFYLCASSRQELGYTFGSGTRLTVV.

V is TRBV19 and J is TRBJ2-3; 9 bases line up with TRBD2. Trimming removed 5 bases from V and 4 bases from J; junction bases left unmatched: 10. The V gene's germline CDR1 is LNHDA and CDR2 SQIVND (reference sequence). The CDR3 has 16 amino acids. CDR3 DNA: TGTGCCAGTAGTTCTTCCTTTGCGGGAGGGGCAGATACGCAGTATTTT. Translation gives CASSSSFAGGADTQYF.

The V and J genes are TRBV11-2 and TRBJ1-1, with D maybe TRBD1 (5 bases). Germline CDR1 SGHAT, CDR2 FQNNGV. The CDR3 has 15 residues. V lost 5 bases to trimming and J lost 1 base, with 14 bases between them. CDR3 loop: CASSPLTDKNTEAFF. In DNA form, the CDR3 reads TGTGCCAGCAGCCCCCTGACAGACAAGAACACTGAAGCTTTCTTT.

The rearrangement uses TRBV30 and TRBJ1-1; 9 bases fit TRBD1. This CDR3 has 13 residues. J gave up 11 bases and V 1 base, and 8 bases lay outside the gene matches. Germline V gene lookup returns CDR1 GTSNPN and CDR2 SVGIG (reference sequence). This CDR3 reads CAWSAGTGLLAFF. CDR3 sequence (DNA): TGTGCCTGGAGTGCCGGGACAGGGCTCTTGGCTTTCTTT.

A note on this clone: Within the sample, other DNA sequences also encode this same CDR3. The chain recombines TRBV18 with TRBJ2-7; D remains unclear. V lost 0 bases and J lost 0, with 3 bases in between. There are 13 residues in the CDR3. The germline gives CDR1 KGHSH, CDR2 LQKENI. CDR3 DNA: TGTGCCAGCTCACCACCCAGCTCCTACGAGCAGTACTTC. It specifies CASSPPSSYEQYF.

The rearrangement joins TRBV3-1 (or the pseudogene TRBV3-2) to TRBJ1-2, with no clear D. CDR1 LGHDT and CDR2 YNNKEL come from the germline V gene (reference sequence). V shed 6 bases and J shed 4 bases, with 6 bases lying between them. The CDR3 totals 11 residues. The CDR3 is CASSQFYGYTF. The DNA for the CDR3 is TGTGCCAGCAGTCAATTCTATGGCTACACCTTC.

The V gene is TRBV5-1, the J gene TRBJ2-6; either TRBD1 or TRBD2 may fit D (5 bases each). Trimming cost V 8 bases and J 2 bases, with 17 bases left between them. Germline V lookup: CDR1 SGHRS, CDR2 YFSETQ. The CDR3 extends over 16 amino acids. CDR3 protein: CASTLNVGAGANVLTF. CDR3 DNA sequence: TGCGCCAGTACCCTGAACGTGGGGGCTGGGGCCAACGTCCTGACTTTC. The variable domain in full, with the rest retrieved from reference TRBV5-1 and TRBJ2-6, is KAGVTQTPRYLIKTRGQQVTLSCSPISGHRSVSWYQQTPGQGLQFLFEYFSETQRNKGNFPGRFSGRQFSNSRSEMNVSTLELGDSALYLCASTLNVGAGANVLTFGAGSRLTVL.

This sequence joins TRBV15 and TRBJ1-1; maybe TRBD1 (5 bases). V lost 1 base and J lost 4, with 7 bases in between. The germline CDR1 and CDR2 sequences are LNHNV and YYDKDF (reference sequence). The CDR3 is made up of 13 amino acids. As DNA, the CDR3 is TGTGCCACCAGCAGAGCGAGGGGCACTGAAGCTTTCTTT. Residues: CATSRARGTEAFF. Drawing the rest from reference TRBV15 and TRBJ1-1, the complete variable domain is DAMVIQNPRYQVTQFGKPVTLSCSQTLNHNVMYWYQQKSSQAPKLLFHYYDKDFNNEADTPDNFQSRRPNTSFCFLDIRSPGLGDTAMYLCATSRARGTEAFFGQGTRLTVV.

The rearrangement links TRBV6-5 to TRBJ1-6, with no clear D. Per the germline V gene, CDR1 is MNHEY and CDR2 is SVGAGI. The V end was cut by 4 bases, the J end by 3 bases, with 4 bases between. The CDR3 runs 13 residues. In nucleotides, the CDR3 is TGTGCCAGCAGTTTCGACTATAATTCACCCCTCCACTTT. As protein: CASSFDYNSPLHF.